Below, one T cell receptor (beta chain) is given with its context. This CDR3 contains 14 residues. The junction had 7 bases not matched to a gene; V was cut back by 1 base and J by 7 bases. CDR1 is SGHRS, CDR2 YFSETQ, per germline. These data come from a study of blood T cell repertoires in COVID-19. Study background: Acute and convalescent COVID-19 specimens originated in the United States, Italy and Spain. T cells, B-cell-depleted T cells, or PBMCs supplied cDNA or gDNA.

Under the authors' procedure: Reference gene primer amplification yielded estimated nucleated cell counts. The protocol was immunoSEQ multiplex PCR, while the TCRdb copy is restricted to in-frame clones and leaves out a portion. V and J calls and clone size follow that table, whereas D and trimming were derived from the DNA. This table has some 150,000 clones, 60% to 85% appearing once. This receptor was identified in a woman older than 75 with active or convalescent COVID-19. Sample: peripheral blood. The chain links TRBV5-1 to TRBJ2-7; TRBD2 matches at 8 bases. The CDR3 region has the DNA TGCGCCAGCAGCTTGTCGGGGGGGCTCATTGAGCAGTACTTC. This gives the protein CASSLSGGLIEQYF.